One and the same sample provided the 5 T cell receptor beta chains below, sequenced in a study of beta chain features in type 1 diabetes. The investigators reverse transcribed all of the isolated RNA, so they sequenced expressed TCRB transcripts. Sequencing used immunoSEQ multiplex PCR; TCRdb keeps in-frame clones, though not all of them. Of some 27,000 clones in the sample, 65% were seen once. Their antigen targets remain unknown. Study-level results: In all four CD4+ subsets, TCRB CDR3 length was significantly, moderately reduced in type 1 diabetes.

The sample taken for sequencing was Tregs from blood. Receptor source: a woman under 40 with type 1 diabetes.

The chain joins TRBV28 to TRBJ2-2, with 13 bases fitting TRBD2. Germline lookup yields CDR1 MDHEN and CDR2 SYDVKM. Trimming at V came to 5 bases and at J to 1 base, leaving 7 bases not matched to a gene. The CDR3 contains 18 residues. The CDR3 sequence is CASSLGLAGVGNTGELFF. The CDR3 region has the DNA TGTGCCAGCAGTCTAGGACTAGCGGGAGTTGGGAACACCGGGGAGCTGTTTTTT.

The chain combines TRBV7-8 with TRBJ1-2; D remains ambiguous. The CDR3 has 14 amino acids. Per the germline V gene, CDR1 is SGHVS and CDR2 is FQNEAQ. Trimming stripped 5 bases from V and 2 bases from J, with 12 bases between. This chain's CDR3 is CASSPTKRNYGYTF. CDR3 nucleotide sequence: TGTGCCAGCAGCCCCACCAAGCGAAACTATGGCTACACCTTC.

The chain employs TRBV4-2 and TRBJ2-5; D is perhaps TRBD1 (5 bases). Germline CDR1 and CDR2: LGHNA and YNFKEQ. The ends were cut back, 1 base at V and 0 bases at J, with 6 bases in the middle. CDR3 length equals 14 residues. In DNA form, the CDR3 reads TGTGCCAGCAGCCAAGGACAGAACCAAGAGACCCAGTACTTC. Encoded protein: CASSQGQNQETQYF.

This clone was seen a handful of times. V gene TRBV29-1 combines with J gene TRBJ2-6; 8 bases are shared with TRBD1. V shed 7 bases and J 1 base; nucleotides not matched to a gene: 3. Germline V CDR1 and CDR2: SQVTM, ANQGSEA. This CDR3 has 14 residues. CDR3: CSATGESGANVLTF. The CDR3 bases are TGCAGCGCGACAGGGGAATCTGGGGCCAACGTCCTGACTTTC.

The J gene is TRBJ2-7, the V gene TRBV18; 7 bases are shared with TRBD1. CDR1 KGHSH and CDR2 LQKENI come from the germline V gene. The junction had 6 bases not matched to a gene; V was cut back by 7 bases and J by 0 bases. This CDR3 is built from 14 residues. As DNA, the CDR3 is TGTGCCAGCTTAGACAGGGCCCACTCCTACGAGCAGTACTTC. It is translated as CASLDRAHSYEQYF.